This entry concerns a single T cell receptor (beta chain). Antigen: not known. The data stem from a study of blood T cells in healthy people across ages. Study-wide results and limits: More naive CD4+ cells and higher diversity marked long-lived donors relative to aged donors.

The length of the CDR3 is 18 residues. V gave up 4 bases and J gave up 4 bases, with 23 bases separating them. Germline values: CDR1 MNHEY, CDR2 SMNVEV (reference sequence). A sample-barcoded 5' primer and a J-beta primer mix were used in a second PCR of about 6 to 11 cycles. TCRdb ran MiXCR on the 5' RACE reads and lists one entry per CDR3 protein. The profile covers around 780,000 distinct CDR3 sequences, with roughly three fifths appearing a single time and more than 25% taken by the ten largest. In terms of origin and age, donors were healthy Caucasian individuals from Russia aged roughly 6 to 95. Per sample, a minimum of 7 million PBMCs were isolated.

V gene TRBV27 combines with J gene TRBJ1-5; TRBD1 is a possible D gene (5 bases). The sequence was obtained from a man aged 35-49 years in good health. The sequenced sample was blood. The CDR3 here is CASSSGPGWGLANQPQHF. In nucleotides, the CDR3 is TGTGCCAGCAGTTCCGGGCCCGGGTGGGGGTTAGCGAATCAGCCCCAGCATTTT.